One sample yielded the 14 T cell receptor beta chains listed below, sequenced in a study of blood T cell repertoires in COVID-19. Produced via immunoSEQ multiplex PCR; TCRdb's table is partial and in-frame only. The repertoire holds 200,000 to 300,000 clones, with about 90% as singletons. Sequenced sample: peripheral blood. These receptors were taken from a man in his thirties or forties with COVID-19, enrolled during active disease.

This clone was recorded once. The V call is TRBV18, the J call TRBJ1-2; D may be TRBD1 (5 bases). V was trimmed by 3 bases and J by 5 bases, leaving 19 bases between them. This CDR3 spans 16 amino acids. The germline V gene encodes CDR1 KGHSH and CDR2 LQKENI. Here the CDR3 DNA reads TGTGCCAGCTCACCCCCCTATCGTAGGTCAGGGTATGGCTACACCTTC. As protein: CASSPPYRRSGYGYTF.

A remark on this clone: Other nucleotide sequences in the sample specify the same CDR3. J is TRBJ1-2 and V is TRBV10-2, with TRBD1 as a possible D gene (5 bases). Per germline, CDR1 WSHSY and CDR2 SAAADI. Trimming pared 2 bases from V and 4 bases from J, leaving 8 bases between. CDR3 length equals 13 residues. The CDR3 bases are TGCGCCAGCAGTGAGCAGGGAAGCTATGGCTACACCTTC. Translating gives CASSEQGSYGYTF.

The chain joins TRBV19 to TRBJ2-3; 8 bases align to TRBD1. The CDR3 has 15 residues. The junction had 6 bases not matched to a gene; V was cut back by 5 bases and J by 2 bases. Germline V CDR1 and CDR2: LNHDA, SQIVND (reference sequence). The CDR3 DNA reads TGTGCCAGTAGTCCCATGGGACAGGCCACAGATACGCAGTATTTT. It translates to CASSPMGQATDTQYF. Drawing the rest from reference TRBV19 and TRBJ2-3, the complete variable domain is DGGITQSPKYLFRKEGQNVTLSCEQNLNHDAMYWYRQDPGQGLRLIYYSQIVNDFQKGDIAEGYSVSREKKESFPLTVTSAQKNPTAFYLCASSPMGQATDTQYFGPGTRLTVL.

The CDR3 DNA is TGTGCCAGCAGTGAAAGCTCCTCTCTGGGGGGGCCGACAGATACGCAGTATTTT. It encodes CASSESSSLGGPTDTQYF. The chain uses TRBV6-1 and TRBJ2-3; D might be TRBD2 (7 bases). The V gene lost 2 bases and the J gene lost 3 bases, with 21 bases spanning the gap. CDR1 and CDR2 (germline): MNHNS, SASEGT. The CDR3 is 18 amino acids.

In DNA, the CDR3 is TGTGCCAGTAGTCCGGGACAGGGGGCATACTATGGCTACACCTTC. It translates to CASSPGQGAYYGYTF. The V gene is TRBV19, the J gene TRBJ1-2, with 12 bases that match TRBD1. The CDR3 covers 15 residues. V dropped 5 bases and J dropped 3; count of bases not matched to a gene: 4. The V gene's germline CDR1 is LNHDA and CDR2 SQIVND (reference sequence).

V is TRBV7-2 and J is TRBJ2-2, with 10 bases that match TRBD2. Losses at the gene ends were 2 bases for V and 8 bases for J; bases not matched to a gene: 14. Per germline, CDR1 SGHTA and CDR2 FQGNSA. CDR3 length equals 18 residues. The CDR3 nucleotides are TGTGCCAGCAGCTTATCGAAGCGGGGGGGGTACACCTCTGGGGAGCTGTTTTTT. Amino acid sequence: CASSLSKRGGYTSGELFF. The entire variable domain, with the rest obtained from reference TRBV7-2 and TRBJ2-2, is as follows: GAGVSQSPSNKVTEKGKDVELRCDPISGHTALYWYRQSLGQGLEFLIYFQGNSAPDKSGLPSDRFSAERTGGSVSTLTIQRTQQEDSAVYLCASSLSKRGGYTSGELFFGEGSRLTVL.

This chain links TRBV6-5 with TRBJ1-4, with no clear D. Germline V gene lookup returns CDR1 MNHEY and CDR2 SVGAGI. The V gene lost 10 bases and the J gene lost 1 base, with 16 bases spanning the gap. The CDR3 extends over 15 amino acids. The CDR3: CATSPRRRTNEKLFF. CDR3 nucleotide sequence: TGTGCCACCTCACCACGGAGGAGAACTAATGAAAAACTGTTTTTT.

The chain recombines TRBV4-1 with TRBJ2-7; TRBD2 agrees at 7 bases. Unmatched junction bases numbered 13, after V lost 0 bases and J lost 8 bases. There are 16 residues in the CDR3. CDR1 is MGHRA, CDR2 YSYEKL, per germline. CDR3 DNA sequence: TGCGCCAGCAGCCAAGAGGCCAGCGGGGCTACTACGAAGCAGTACTTC. Protein product: CASSQEASGATTKQYF.

This clone has just one count. V gene TRBV24-1 combines with J gene TRBJ1-2, with no clear D. This CDR3 has 14 residues. Trimming stripped 9 bases from V and 8 bases from J, with 21 bases between. Germline V gives CDR1 KGHDR, CDR2 SFDVKD. The CDR3: CATVMRLSPCGYTF. DNA for the CDR3: TGTGCCACCGTCATGCGACTATCCCCGTGCGGCTACACCTTC.

This clone has only one observation. The V call is TRBV7-6, the J call TRBJ1-3; D gene unclear. The CDR3 loop spans 12 amino acids. Germline lookup yields CDR1 SGHVS and CDR2 FNYEAQ. The V end was cut by 8 bases, the J end by 7 bases, with 12 bases between. CDR3 bases: TGTGCCAGCGCCGGAGCGGACAACACCATATATTTT. The encoded protein is CASAGADNTIYF.

The chain couples TRBV6-5 to TRBJ1-1; TRBD1 might be the D (6 bases). V lost 4 bases, J lost 0 bases, and 12 bases lay in between. This CDR3 contains 15 residues. Germline-derived CDR1 and CDR2 are MNHEY and SVGAGI. The CDR3 coding sequence is TGTGCCAGCAGTTGGGGGACACGGATGAACACTGAAGCTTTCTTT. Encoded protein: CASSWGTRMNTEAFF.

The V and J genes are TRBV7-9 and TRBJ1-1; maybe TRBD1 (6 bases). Trimming removed 0 bases from V and 4 bases from J, with 21 bases in between. This CDR3 is 18 amino acids long. Germline loops: CDR1 SEHNR, CDR2 FQNEAQ (reference sequence). The CDR3 loop is CASSLAAGVYTRVTEAFF. CDR3 nucleotide sequence: TGTGCCAGCAGCTTAGCGGCAGGGGTATATACTAGGGTCACTGAAGCTTTCTTT. Based on the CDR3 plus reference TRBV7-9 and TRBJ1-1, the full variable domain is DTGVSQNPRHKITKRGQNVTFRCDPISEHNRLYWYRQTLGQGPEFLTYFQNEAQLEKSRLLSDRFSAERPKGSFSTLEIQRTEQGDSAMYLCASSLAAGVYTRVTEAFFGQGTRLTVV.

The rearrangement joins TRBV27 to TRBJ1-1, with 8 nucleotides matching TRBD1. CDR3 length: 15 residues. Unmatched junction bases numbered 9, after V lost 5 bases and J lost 4 bases. Germline CDR1 reads MNHEY; CDR2 reads SMNVEV (reference sequence). The CDR3 sequence: CASSQGQAPLTEAFF. For the CDR3, the DNA is TGTGCCAGCAGTCAGGGACAGGCCCCACTCACTGAAGCTTTCTTT.

V and J are TRBV5-1 and TRBJ1-3, with TRBD1 matching over 8 bases. The CDR3 is 14 residues long. Trimming cost V 4 bases and J 7 bases; bases outside gene matches: 7. Germline-derived CDR1 and CDR2 are SGHRS and YFSETQ. This CDR3 is CASSDRGEGNTIYF. The CDR3 bases are TGCGCCAGCAGCGACAGGGGCGAAGGGAACACCATATATTTT.